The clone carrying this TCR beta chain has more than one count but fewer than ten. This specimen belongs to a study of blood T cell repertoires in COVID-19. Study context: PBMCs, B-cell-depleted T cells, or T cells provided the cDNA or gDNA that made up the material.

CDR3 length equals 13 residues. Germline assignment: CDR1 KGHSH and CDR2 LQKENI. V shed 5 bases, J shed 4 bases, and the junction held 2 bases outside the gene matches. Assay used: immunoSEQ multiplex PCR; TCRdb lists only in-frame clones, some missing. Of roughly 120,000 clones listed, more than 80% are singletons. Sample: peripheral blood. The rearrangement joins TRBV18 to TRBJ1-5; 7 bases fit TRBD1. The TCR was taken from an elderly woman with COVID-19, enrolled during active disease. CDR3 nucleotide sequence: TGTGCCAGCTCAATGGACAGGAATCAGCCCCAGCATTTT. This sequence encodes CASSMDRNQPQHF.